Below, 4 T cell receptor beta chains from the same sample are listed, as sequenced in a study of T cell changes during pregnancy in multiple sclerosis. Generated by immunoSEQ multiplex PCR, the TCRdb table keeps only in-frame clones and is missing some. The sample shows about 75,000 clones, about 93% of them seen only once. The material was CD4+ T cells from peripheral blood mononuclear cells, obtained after pregnancy. The receptors stem from a female donor with multiple sclerosis, enrolled in a pregnancy study.

The chain carries TRBV5-6 and TRBJ2-4, with D possibly matching TRBD2 (6 bases). The CDR3 extends over 16 amino acids. Germline values: CDR1 SGHDT, CDR2 YYEEEE. V lost 3 bases to trimming and J lost 0 bases, with 13 bases between them. The CDR3 DNA sequence: TGTGCCAGCAGCTGGAGGGGCTCGATAGCCAAAAACATTCAGTACTTC. Amino acid sequence: CASSWRGSIAKNIQYF.

V and J are TRBV7-2 and TRBJ1-6; D remains unclear. CDR1 and CDR2 (germline): SGHTA, FQGNSA. Trimming pared 3 bases from V and 5 bases from J, leaving 5 bases between. The CDR3 consists of 13 residues. The CDR3 loop reads CASSLTHNSPLHF. CDR3 coding DNA: TGTGCCAGCAGCTTGACTCATAATTCACCCCTCCACTTT.

As to this clone: The sample carries other DNA sequences with the same CDR3. The chain couples TRBV5-1 to TRBJ2-3; 11 positions agree with TRBD2. The germline gives CDR1 SGHRS, CDR2 YFSETQ. The CDR3 runs 16 residues. V dropped 0 bases and J dropped 0; count of bases not matched to a gene: 0. For the CDR3, the DNA is TGCGCCAGCAGCTTGGGACTAGCGGGGAGCACAGATACGCAGTATTTT. Its translation: CASSLGLAGSTDTQYF.

DNA of the CDR3: TGTGCCAGCAGTTTATCCCCTAGCGGGAGGTTCGATGAGCAGTTCTTC. Translating gives CASSLSPSGRFDEQFF. The rearrangement uses TRBV27 and TRBJ2-1; 11 positions agree with TRBD2. Germline assignment: CDR1 MNHEY and CDR2 SMNVEV (reference sequence). CDR3 size: 16 residues. After removal of 0 bases from V and 8 bases from J, the junction contained 6 bases not matched to a gene.